These 23 T cell receptor beta chains came from one sample sequenced in a study of shared clonotypes between healthy human individuals. Assay used: immunoSEQ multiplex PCR; TCRdb lists only in-frame clones, some missing. The sample consists of about 2.4 million clones, roughly nine tenths of them appearing once. The sequenced sample consisted of naive CD4+ T cells sorted from blood. Subset in this sample: CD45RA+ positively selected. These receptors all come from a man aged 18 to 30 in good health.

The genes are TRBV6-4 and TRBJ2-2; 7 bases map to TRBD2. The CDR3 extends over 16 amino acids. Trimming cost V 4 bases and J 1 base; bases outside gene matches: 6. Germline V gene sequence: CDR1 MRHNA, CDR2 SNTAGT. CDR3 in DNA: TGTGCCAGCAGTGTGGAGGGAGGGATGAACACCGGGGAGCTGTTTTTT. Encoded protein: CASSVEGGMNTGELFF.

The rearrangement joins TRBV6-1 to TRBJ2-5; 11 bases map to TRBD2. V shed 4 bases, J shed 5 bases, and the junction held 6 bases outside the gene matches. The CDR3 has 15 residues. CDR1 and CDR2 (germline): MNHNS, SASEGT. CDR3 bases: TGTGCCAGCAGTGCGTTAGCGGGGGGGAGTGAGACCCAGTACTTC. It specifies CASSALAGGSETQYF.

This chain links TRBV25-1 with TRBJ1-6; 7 bases align to TRBD1. V lost 6 bases to trimming and J lost 7 bases; unmatched junction nucleotides: 9. Germline CDR1 reads MGHDK; CDR2 reads SYGVNS. The CDR3 runs to 15 residues. CDR3 region: CASSKTQGQNSPLHF. In DNA form, the CDR3 reads TGTGCCAGCAGCAAGACACAGGGGCAAAATTCACCCCTCCACTTT.

The chain uses TRBV4-1 and TRBJ2-7; 10 bases are shared with TRBD2. The ends lost 6 bases at V and 2 bases at J; junction bases unmatched: 10. Per the germline V gene, CDR1 is MGHRA and CDR2 is YSYEKL. The CDR3 is 16 amino acids. CDR3 DNA sequence: TGCGCCAGCAGTCCTCCTACTAGCGGGATACCCTACGAGCAGTACTTC. As protein: CASSPPTSGIPYEQYF.

This sequence joins TRBV14 and TRBJ2-7; 8 nucleotides agree with TRBD2. The V and J ends lost 2 bases and 7 bases, in that order; junction bases with no gene match: 4. The CDR3 sequence is 13 residues long. CDR1 and CDR2 (germline): SGHDN, FVKESK. The CDR3 loop is CASSQLREGEQYF. The DNA of the CDR3 is TGTGCCAGCAGCCAACTCCGGGAGGGTGAGCAGTACTTC.

J is TRBJ2-7 and V is TRBV18, with 7 bases identical to TRBD2. The J segment lost 4 bases and the V segment lost 3 bases, leaving 12 bases of the junction unmatched. This CDR3 contains 16 residues. Per the germline V gene, CDR1 is KGHSH and CDR2 is LQKENI. The CDR3: CASSPSRGTKGYEQYF. The DNA for the CDR3 is TGTGCCAGCTCACCTTCCCGGGGGACTAAAGGTTACGAGCAGTACTTC.

This rearrangement joins TRBV7-2 to TRBJ1-2, with unresolved D. Germline V lookup: CDR1 SGHTA, CDR2 FQGNSA. With 2 bases removed from V and 0 bases from J, the gap between germline ends came to 13 bases. The CDR3 loop spans 16 amino acids. The CDR3 region is CASSLTASPTNYGYTF. The CDR3 DNA reads as TGTGCCAGCAGCTTAACCGCCAGCCCAACTAACTATGGCTACACCTTC.

CDR3 amino acids: CASTPWAYQETQYF. Written as DNA, the CDR3 is TGTGCCAGCACCCCTTGGGCTTACCAAGAGACCCAGTACTTC. The V call is TRBV11-2, the J call TRBJ2-5; D call uncertain. The CDR3 sequence is 14 residues long. Germline CDR1 and CDR2: SGHAT and FQNNGV. V was trimmed by 7 bases and J by 0 bases, leaving 12 bases between them.

The genes are TRBV5-1 and TRBJ2-7; the D gene is possibly TRBD1 (5 bases). V shed 3 bases and J shed 3 bases, with 13 bases lying between them. Germline V gene lookup returns CDR1 SGHRS and CDR2 YFSETQ. CDR3 length: 14 residues. The CDR3 reads CASSSQGGYYEQYF. The CDR3, as DNA: TGCGCCAGCAGCTCCCAGGGCGGATACTACGAGCAGTACTTC.

The V and J genes are TRBV15 and TRBJ2-7, with TRBD2 matching 7 bases. The germline CDR1 and CDR2 sequences are LNHNV and YYDKDF (reference sequence). With V trimmed by 6 bases and J by 2 bases, 10 bases remained unmatched. There are 15 residues in the CDR3. CDR3 nucleotide sequence: TGTGCCACCAGTTCCCCTCCGAGCGGGACCTACGAGCAGTACTTC. It yields the protein CATSSPPSGTYEQYF.

CDR3 in amino acids: CASSQETVSYEQYF. DNA for the CDR3: TGTGCCAGCAGCCAAGAGACAGTCTCCTACGAGCAGTACTTC. This chain joins TRBV14 and TRBJ2-7; perhaps TRBD1 as D (5 bases). Trimming took off 0 bases at V and 0 bases at J, with 6 bases between the two ends. This CDR3 is built from 14 residues. CDR1 and CDR2 (germline): SGHDN, FVKESK.

This rearrangement joins TRBV19 to TRBJ1-1, with 7 bases matching TRBD1. Per germline, CDR1 LNHDA and CDR2 SQIVND (reference sequence). With V trimmed by 4 bases and J by 3 bases, 5 bases remained unmatched. The CDR3 covers 14 residues. The CDR3 protein is CASSKTGRDTEAFF. CDR3 coding DNA: TGTGCCAGTAGTAAGACAGGGAGGGACACTGAAGCTTTCTTT.

The chain links TRBV5-1 to TRBJ2-7, with TRBD1 matching over 10 bases. This CDR3 comprises 16 residues. The J segment lost 5 bases and the V segment lost 0 bases, leaving 8 bases of the junction unmatched. Germline V gene lookup returns CDR1 SGHRS and CDR2 YFSETQ. The CDR3 sequence is CASSLGDRGDIDEQYF. The CDR3 nucleotides read TGCGCCAGCAGCTTGGGGGACAGGGGAGATATTGACGAGCAGTACTTC.

This chain uses TRBV7-6 with TRBJ2-3; possible D gene TRBD2, 5 bases. CDR3 length equals 15 residues. Trimming took 4 bases from V and 2 from J, leaving 13 bases between them. Germline lookup yields CDR1 SGHVS and CDR2 FNYEAQ. The DNA for the CDR3 is TGTGCCAGCAGCTCAACCGGGAAGACCACAGATACGCAGTATTTT. Its protein is CASSSTGKTTDTQYF.

The V and J genes are TRBV6-5 and TRBJ1-1; D not certain. The V end lost 2 bases, the J end lost 4 bases, and 8 bases lay between the germline ends. This CDR3 spans 13 amino acids. Germline V gene sequence: CDR1 MNHEY, CDR2 SVGAGI. For the CDR3, the DNA is TGTGCCAGCAGTTACGTCGATATCACTGAAGCTTTCTTT. Encoded protein: CASSYVDITEAFF.

The chain recombines TRBV19 with TRBJ1-1; 8 positions agree with TRBD1. With 7 bases clipped from V and 4 bases from J, the junction kept 11 bases outside the gene matches. Germline V gene lookup returns CDR1 LNHDA and CDR2 SQIVND (reference sequence). The CDR3 consists of 15 residues. In nucleotides, the CDR3 is TGTGCCAGTACCAAGGGAGGGACAGGTCGCACTGAAGCTTTCTTT. Translating gives CASTKGGTGRTEAFF.

The rearrangement joins TRBV4-1 to TRBJ2-2; 10 bases are a match to TRBD2. The CDR3 runs to 17 residues. After removal of 2 bases from V and 6 bases from J, the junction contained 9 bases not matched to a gene. Per the germline V gene, CDR1 is MGHRA and CDR2 is YSYEKL. CDR3 in DNA: TGCGCCAGCAGCCAAACCTGGCAAGCGGGGGGGCCCGGGGAGCTGTTTTTT. This encodes CASSQTWQAGGPGELFF.

This chain links TRBV5-1 with TRBJ1-1, with D perhaps TRBD1 (5 bases). Trimming took 4 bases from V and 6 from J, leaving 16 bases between them. Looked up from germline, CDR1 is SGHRS and CDR2 is YFSETQ. This CDR3 has 14 residues. The chain's CDR3 is CASSIGEIGAEAFF. The CDR3 DNA sequence: TGCGCCAGCAGCATAGGGGAGATTGGGGCTGAAGCTTTCTTT.

In nucleotides, the CDR3 is TGTGCCAGCAGCTTGCCGGGTATCGACGAGCAGTACTTC. Its protein product is CASSLPGIDEQYF. The chain is built from TRBV5-5 and TRBJ2-7; no definite D call. V was cut by 1 base and J by 5 bases, with 10 bases left in between. This CDR3 has 13 residues. Looked up from germline, CDR1 is SGHKS and CDR2 is YYEKEE (reference sequence).

V and J are TRBV28 and TRBJ2-1; weak D call: TRBD1 (6 bases). The CDR3 contains 15 residues. Trimming took off 4 bases at V and 5 bases at J, with 15 bases between the two ends. CDR1 and CDR2 from the germline V gene are MDHEN and SYDVKM. The CDR3 nucleotides read TGTGCCAGCAGTTCCCCCCCGACAGGTAACAATGAGCAGTTCTTC. It yields the protein CASSSPPTGNNEQFF.

The chain links TRBV6-5 to TRBJ2-5; D is unresolved. Trimming shortened V by 1 base and J by 5 bases, and 8 bases separated the two germline ends. CDR3 length: 13 amino acids. The germline V gene has CDR1 MNHEY and CDR2 SVGAGI. In DNA form, the CDR3 reads TGTGCCAGCAGTTACTTAGCACGTGAGACCCAGTACTTC. The encoded protein is CASSYLARETQYF.

This clone has a single count. The gene calls are TRBV29-1 and TRBJ1-2; D unclear. Germline V CDR1 and CDR2: SQVTM, ANQGSEA. V was pared by 6 bases and J by 8 bases, with 19 bases between. This CDR3 spans 13 amino acids. The CDR3 sequence: CSVALSAGHGYTF. The CDR3 region has the DNA TGCAGCGTCGCCCTTTCGGCAGGCCACGGCTACACCTTC.

The rearrangement uses TRBV30 and TRBJ2-7; a possible D gene is TRBD2 (6 bases). Germline CDR1 is GTSNPN and CDR2 is SVGIG (reference sequence). Between the trimmed V and J ends, which lost 4 bases and 0 bases, there was a span of 10 bases. CDR3 length: 13 residues. CDR3 residues: CAWTRDFSYEQYF. CDR3 in DNA: TGTGCCTGGACCCGGGACTTCTCCTACGAGCAGTACTTC.